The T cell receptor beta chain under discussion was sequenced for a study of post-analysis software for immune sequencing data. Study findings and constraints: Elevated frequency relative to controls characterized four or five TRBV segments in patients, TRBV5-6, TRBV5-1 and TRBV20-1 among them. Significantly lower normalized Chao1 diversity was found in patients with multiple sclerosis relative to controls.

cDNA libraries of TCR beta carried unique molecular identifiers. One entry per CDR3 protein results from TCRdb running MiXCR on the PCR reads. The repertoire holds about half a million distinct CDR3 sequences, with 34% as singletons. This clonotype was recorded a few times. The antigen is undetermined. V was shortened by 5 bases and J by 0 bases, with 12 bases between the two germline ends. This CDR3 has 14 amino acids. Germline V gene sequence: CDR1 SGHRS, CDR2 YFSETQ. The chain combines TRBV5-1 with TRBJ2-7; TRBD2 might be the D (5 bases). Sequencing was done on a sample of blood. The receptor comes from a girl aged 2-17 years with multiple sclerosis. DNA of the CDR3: TGCGCCAGCAGAGAGGAGGCGAGCTCCTACGAGCAGTACTTC. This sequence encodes CASREEASSYEQYF.